The sequence of this T cell receptor (beta chain) was determined in a study of T-cell memory formation after mild COVID-19. Study overall: TCR clustering was largely donor specific.

Study-level results: The study detected some responding clones in pre-infection memory, suggesting cross-reactive memory joined. CD8+ contracting clones occupied EMRA, while CD4+ ones occupied mainly CM and EM.

V shed 5 bases and J 6 bases; nucleotides not matched to a gene: 6. CDR1 and CDR2 from the germline V gene are LNHNV and YYDKDF (reference sequence). This CDR3 has 13 amino acids. Constant-segment primers were used for 5'RACE, and the resulting TCR alpha and TCR beta cDNA libraries carried sample barcodes and UMIs. Each CDR3 protein gets one entry after TCRdb re-called the 5' RACE reads with MiXCR. The sample contains nearly 350,000 distinct CDR3 sequences, about an eighth of which appear only once. This clonotype was seen a few times. No antigen is known for it. The sequenced sample was PBMCs or a T cell subset sorted from them (not recorded which). This sequence joins TRBV15 and TRBJ1-1; 7 nucleotides line up with TRBD1. This receptor was taken from a man between 18 and 35 years old who had mild COVID-19 (a few samples of this study predate the infection). Cell type and time point are not known. CDR3 sequence: CATSPGDRAEAFF. The CDR3 region has the DNA TGTGCCACCAGCCCAGGTGACAGGGCTGAAGCTTTCTTT.